The 27 T cell receptor beta chains listed next were all sequenced from one sample in a study of patients and donors after allogeneic stem cell transplantation. TCRdb recomputed calls from the RT-PCR reads with MiXCR, one row per CDR3 protein. The table shows roughly 880,000 distinct CDR3 sequences, with approximately 18% occurring only once. Material: blood, either unsorted or a sorted T cell fraction (not recorded which). Source of these receptors: a human donor who was either an allogeneic HSCT recipient or a stem cell or donor lymphocyte infusion donor (not recorded which). It is not recorded whose cells these are; they may come from a transplant donor.

This chain joins TRBV29-1 and TRBJ1-5; unclear D gene. This CDR3 region has 13 residues. With 7 bases removed from V and 3 bases from J, the gap between germline ends came to 13 bases. From germline, CDR1 is SQVTM and CDR2 ANQGSEA. CDR3 DNA: TGCAGCGGCCAACAAGGGCCCAATCAGCCCCAGCATTTT. It translates to CSGQQGPNQPQHF.

V gene TRBV7-9 combines with J gene TRBJ2-5, with D unresolved. This CDR3 comprises 14 residues. The V end was cut by 1 base, the J end by 6 bases, with 12 bases between. Germline V CDR1 and CDR2: SEHNR, FQNEAQ (reference sequence). CDR3 in DNA: TGTGCCAGCAGCTTAGAGCGATCGTTGCAGACCCAGTACTTC. Its protein is CASSLERSLQTQYF.

V is TRBV6-1 and J is TRBJ1-3, with 8 bases that match TRBD1. Germline lookup yields CDR1 MNHNS and CDR2 SASEGT. This CDR3 is 14 amino acids long. V was clipped by 8 bases and J by 4 bases; unmatched bases: 7. Here the CDR3 reads CASGRGPMGNTIYF. The CDR3 DNA reads TGTGCCAGCGGCAGGGGGCCAATGGGAAACACCATATATTTT.

V usage is TRBV12-3 or TRBV12-4 and J usage is TRBJ2-7; the match to TRBD1 covers 8 bases. Trimming cost V 5 bases and J 7 bases; bases outside gene matches: 13. This CDR3 contains 15 residues. This CDR3 is CASSTGTGYRREQYF. In nucleotides, the CDR3 is TGTGCCAGCAGTACGGGGACAGGTTACCGTCGAGAGCAGTACTTC.

This clonotype was detected many times. The CDR3, as DNA: TGCAGTGCTCCGATGAACGGGAAATGGGACTACGAGCAGTACTTC. Its protein is CSAPMNGKWDYEQYF. The chain joins TRBV20-1 to TRBJ2-7; tentative D call: TRBD2 (5 bases). V was pared by 5 bases and J by 3 bases, with 20 bases between. Germline CDR1 and CDR2: DFQATT and SNEGSKA (reference sequence). CDR3 length equals 15 residues.

The chain uses TRBV4-3 and TRBJ2-2, with 9 nucleotides matching TRBD1. The V gene's germline CDR1 is LGHNA and CDR2 YSLEER. This CDR3 contains 16 residues. V was clipped by 3 bases and J by 7 bases; unmatched bases: 9. CDR3 DNA sequence: TGCGCCAGCAGCCACTACGACAGGGGGAATGGCGGGGAGCTGTTTTTT. It specifies CASSHYDRGNGGELFF.

This chain joins TRBV7-2 and TRBJ2-1; 8 bases agree with TRBD2. V shed 5 bases, J shed 2 bases, and the junction held 5 bases outside the gene matches. The CDR3 runs to 15 residues. From germline, CDR1 is SGHTA and CDR2 FQGNSA. Written as DNA, the CDR3 is TGTGCCAGCAGCCCCCGGGGGGGAACCTACAATGAGCAGTTCTTC. The encoded protein is CASSPRGGTYNEQFF.

The rearrangement links TRBV7-9 to TRBJ2-1; 8 bases agree with TRBD1. The CDR3 is 16 amino acids. The germline V gene has CDR1 SEHNR and CDR2 FQNEAQ (reference sequence). V lost 5 bases, J lost 4 bases, and 10 bases stayed unmatched. This CDR3 reads CASSPTGQGPYNEQFF. The CDR3 coding sequence is TGTGCCAGCAGCCCCACCGGACAGGGTCCATACAATGAGCAGTTCTTC.

This clonotype was counted between two and nine times. This rearrangement joins TRBV30 to TRBJ2-7; D assignment may be TRBD1 or TRBD2 (6 bases each). In germline, CDR1 is GTSNPN, CDR2 SVGIG (reference sequence). The CDR3 covers 11 residues. V lost 4 bases and J lost 6, with 10 bases in between. CDR3 protein: CAWIQGGEQYF. The DNA for the CDR3 is TGTGCCTGGATACAGGGAGGCGAGCAGTACTTC.

The table lists this clonotype with a count of one. A single base separates this from a much larger clone, so it may be a read error. The V and J genes are TRBV6-6 and TRBJ2-7; tentative D call: TRBD1 (6 bases). V was trimmed by 2 bases and J by 2 bases, leaving 7 bases between them. This CDR3 has 13 residues. CDR1 MNHNY and CDR2 SVGAGI come from the germline V gene (reference sequence). The CDR3 nucleotides read TGTGCCAGCAGTTACCGGACAGCCTACGAGCAGTACTTC. This gives the protein CASSYRTAYEQYF.

The chain joins TRBV4-1 to TRBJ2-1; TRBD2 matches 7 bases. The trim removed 0 bases at V and 9 bases at J, leaving 5 bases unmatched. Germline assignment: CDR1 MGHRA and CDR2 YSYEKL. This CDR3 is built from 14 residues. The CDR3 coding sequence is TGCGCCAGCAGCCAAGAGCGGGAGTGGCGTGAGCAGTTCTTC. This translates into CASSQEREWREQFF.

This rearrangement joins TRBV20-1 to TRBJ2-3, with D possibly being TRBD1 or TRBD2 (5 bases each). CDR3 length equals 15 residues. V dropped 1 base and J dropped 0 bases, with 11 bases sitting between them. Germline lookup yields CDR1 DFQATT and CDR2 SNEGSKA (reference sequence). CDR3 protein: CSARVWDLSTDTQYF. Written as DNA, the CDR3 is TGCAGTGCTAGAGTCTGGGACCTCAGCACAGATACGCAGTATTTT.

This clonotype appeared a few times. The chain uses TRBV4-2 and TRBJ2-2; 12 bases match TRBD2. This CDR3 contains 17 residues. Trimming removed 4 bases from V and 4 bases from J; junction bases left unmatched: 7. Germline CDR1 and CDR2: LGHNA and YNFKEQ. Written as DNA, the CDR3 is TGTGCCAGCAGCCTAACTAGCGGGGGGCGGGTCACCGGGGAGCTGTTTTTT. It specifies CASSLTSGGRVTGELFF.

This chain joins TRBV3-1 and TRBJ1-2; 8 bases fit TRBD1. Per germline, CDR1 LGHDT and CDR2 YNNKEL (reference sequence). V lost 4 bases and J lost 4; bases outside the gene matches: 8. This CDR3 contains 15 residues. CDR3: CASSPRTGWTYGYTF. The CDR3, as DNA: TGTGCCAGCAGCCCTCGGACAGGGTGGACCTATGGCTACACCTTC.

This chain joins TRBV7-9 and TRBJ1-1, with 7 bases matching TRBD1. The ends lost 7 bases at V and 0 bases at J; junction bases unmatched: 5. Germline assignment: CDR1 SEHNR and CDR2 FQNEAQ (reference sequence). The CDR3 contains 14 residues. As DNA, the CDR3 is TGTGCCAGCATCCGGGACAGATTGAACACTGAAGCTTTCTTT. Protein product: CASIRDRLNTEAFF.

This clonotype was counted between two and nine times. The chain couples TRBV5-1 to TRBJ2-2; D could derive from TRBD1 or TRBD2 (5 bases each). Germline V gene lookup returns CDR1 SGHRS and CDR2 YFSETQ. This CDR3 is 15 amino acids long. The V gene lost 5 bases and the J gene lost 0 bases, with 11 bases spanning the gap. The CDR3 region is CASRGDSPNTGELFF. As DNA, the CDR3 is TGCGCCAGCAGGGGGGATTCTCCGAACACCGGGGAGCTGTTTTTT.

This clonotype has just a few counts. The genes are TRBV20-1 and TRBJ2-7; 7 bases are a match to TRBD2. Germline CDR1 and CDR2: DFQATT and SNEGSKA (reference sequence). V was clipped by 3 bases and J by 2 bases; unmatched bases: 7. The CDR3 spans 14 residues. As DNA, the CDR3 is TGCAGTGCTAGGGCGGCTAGCGGAACCTACGAGCAGTACTTC. Its translation: CSARAASGTYEQYF.

This clonotype was seen a handful of times. The chain uses TRBV9 and TRBJ2-5; 7 positions match TRBD1. Per the germline V gene, CDR1 is SGDLS and CDR2 is YYNGEE. V lost 3 bases, J lost 0 bases, and 2 bases stayed unmatched. The length of the CDR3 is 14 residues. CDR3 DNA sequence: TGTGCCAGCAGCGCGGGACAGTACCAAGAGACCCAGTACTTC. It yields the protein CASSAGQYQETQYF.

The chain carries TRBV7-2 and TRBJ2-1; 7 bases agree with TRBD1. There are 14 residues in the CDR3. Germline CDR1 SGHTA, CDR2 FQGNSA. V lost 6 bases, J lost 3 bases, and 5 bases stayed unmatched. Written as DNA, the CDR3 is TGTGCCAGCAGTTTCCGGACAGGCTACAATGAGCAGTTCTTC. It yields the protein CASSFRTGYNEQFF.

The chain employs TRBV5-1 and TRBJ2-7; 9 nucleotides agree with TRBD1. CDR3 length: 15 amino acids. V lost 4 bases, J lost 7 bases, and 12 bases stayed unmatched. Germline V lookup: CDR1 SGHRS, CDR2 YFSETQ. The CDR3 sequence: CASSREQNRGREQYF. The CDR3, as DNA: TGCGCCAGCAGCAGGGAGCAAAACAGGGGGCGAGAGCAGTACTTC.

J is TRBJ2-2 and V is TRBV11-3, with D maybe TRBD2 (6 bases). Germline CDR1 SGHNT, CDR2 YENEEA. V lost 3 bases, J lost 0 bases, and 11 bases lay in between. The CDR3 length is 16 residues. The CDR3, as DNA: TGTGCCAGCAGCTTGCTCAGCGGGCCGAACACCGGGGAGCTGTTTTTT. This encodes CASSLLSGPNTGELFF.

The rearrangement links TRBV24-1 to TRBJ2-5; 9 nucleotides match TRBD1. CDR1 is KGHDR, CDR2 SFDVKD, per germline. V trimming: 4 bases; J trimming: 4 bases; junction bases outside the gene matches: 3. The CDR3 totals 14 residues. CDR3 nucleotides: TGTGCCACCAGTGACCGGGACAGGGCAGAGACCCAGTACTTC. It encodes CATSDRDRAETQYF.

This clonotype has just a few counts. The rearrangement joins TRBV27 to TRBJ2-7; TRBD2 is a possible D gene (5 bases). Germline lookup yields CDR1 MNHEY and CDR2 SMNVEV (reference sequence). The V and J ends lost 9 bases and 4 bases respectively, with 16 bases between them. The CDR3 covers 13 residues. DNA for the CDR3: TGTGCCAGTTCGATAGCGAGTCATTACGAGCAGTACTTC. It yields the protein CASSIASHYEQYF.

The CDR3 bases are TGTGCCAGCAGTTCTCGCGGGACAGGCGGAAGAGATACGCAGTATTTT. Protein sequence: CASSSRGTGGRDTQYF. This sequence joins TRBV6-5 and TRBJ2-3; the match to TRBD1 covers 8 bases. The V gene end was trimmed by 4 bases and the J gene end by 5 bases; junction bases not matched to a gene: 11. The CDR3 loop spans 16 amino acids. Germline values: CDR1 MNHEY, CDR2 SVGAGI.

This clonotype occurred a few times. The V call is TRBV6-5, the J call TRBJ2-7; perhaps TRBD1 as D (7 bases). The germline V gene has CDR1 MNHEY and CDR2 SVGAGI. CDR3 size: 15 residues. V dropped 2 bases and J dropped 3 bases, with 14 bases sitting between them. The DNA for the CDR3 is TGTGCCAGCAGTTACCGCGGGACAGACTTCTACGAGCAGTACTTC. Translating it yields CASSYRGTDFYEQYF.

This clonotype was found a few times. V usage is TRBV29-1 and J usage is TRBJ2-1, with D unclear. V was cut by 8 bases and J by 3 bases, with 14 bases left in between. Germline CDR1 reads SQVTM; CDR2 reads ANQGSEA. This CDR3 is built from 13 residues. The DNA for the CDR3 is TGCAGCATGAGGAACTCCATCTACAATGAGCAGTTCTTC. This sequence encodes CSMRNSIYNEQFF.

V usage is TRBV20-1 and J usage is TRBJ1-1; perhaps TRBD1 as D (6 bases). Trimming left V 0 bases short and J 1 base short, with 12 bases between. Germline V gene lookup returns CDR1 DFQATT and CDR2 SNEGSKA (reference sequence). The CDR3 consists of 15 residues. CDR3 nucleotides: TGCAGTGCTAGAGATCGGATACAGGGGAACACTGAAGCTTTCTTT. This codes for CSARDRIQGNTEAFF.